One sample yielded the 22 T cell receptor beta chains listed below, sequenced in a study of cytomegalovirus exposure and HLA in healthy donors. Data came from immunoSEQ multiplex PCR; TCRdb stores just in-frame clones and leaves some out. The sample records about 200,000 clones, around 87% being singletons. The sample comprised PBMCs. These receptors came from a young woman in good health and CMV-seropositive.

The J gene is TRBJ2-1, the V gene TRBV27; 7 nucleotides line up with TRBD1. V gave up 5 bases and J gave up 2 bases; unmatched junction bases: 3. Germline V lookup: CDR1 MNHEY, CDR2 SMNVEV (reference sequence). The CDR3 runs to 14 residues. CDR3 region: CASSAGTAYNEQFF. The CDR3 region has the DNA TGTGCCAGCAGTGCCGGGACAGCCTACAATGAGCAGTTCTTC.

The gene calls are TRBV6-5 and TRBJ1-1; tentatively, D is TRBD1 (5 bases). The germline V and J ends were trimmed by 6 bases and 4 bases, with 12 bases remaining between them. Germline assignment: CDR1 MNHEY and CDR2 SVGAGI. This CDR3 is 13 amino acids long. The CDR3 DNA follows: TGTGCCAGCAGGTCAGGGTCGATCACTGAAGCTTTCTTT. Translating it yields CASRSGSITEAFF.

The chain has TRBV28 and TRBJ1-3, with D possibly matching TRBD1 (5 bases). This CDR3 spans 15 amino acids. Trimming stripped 3 bases from V and 2 bases from J, with 11 bases between. Germline loops: CDR1 MDHEN, CDR2 SYDVKM. The CDR3 region has the DNA TGTGCCAGCAGTTTCCTCGACAGACCTGGAAACACCATATATTTT. It yields the protein CASSFLDRPGNTIYF.

The CDR3 loop reads CASSFVRGPGLSGANVLTF. CDR3 nucleotides: TGCGCCAGCAGCTTCGTCAGGGGGCCCGGTCTCTCTGGGGCCAACGTCCTGACTTTC. V and J are TRBV5-1 and TRBJ2-6, with TRBD1 identical over 8 bases. With 2 bases clipped from V and 0 bases from J, the junction kept 10 bases outside the gene matches. Germline CDR1 SGHRS, CDR2 YFSETQ. The CDR3 is 19 residues long.

V is TRBV27 and J is TRBJ1-4; a weak D match, TRBD1 (5 bases). The CDR3 contains 14 residues. The ends were cut back, 1 base at V and 6 bases at J, with 9 bases in the middle. Germline V gene lookup returns CDR1 MNHEY and CDR2 SMNVEV (reference sequence). For the CDR3, the DNA is TGTGCCAGCAGTTTATTAGGGGTTGATGAAAAACTGTTTTTT. Its translation: CASSLLGVDEKLFF.

The chain uses TRBV4-2 and TRBJ1-1, with D perhaps TRBD1 (6 bases). V gave up 4 bases and J gave up 9 bases, with 9 bases separating them. Germline CDR1 and CDR2: LGHNA and YNFKEQ. This CDR3 region has 11 residues. The CDR3 DNA reads as TGTGCCAGCAGCCTAGGACAGAAAGCTTTCTTT. It translates to CASSLGQKAFF.

The rearrangement links TRBV7-7 to TRBJ1-5; no clear D. CDR3 size: 13 residues. The V gene's germline CDR1 is SSHAT and CDR2 FNYEAQ (reference sequence). The V end lost 1 base, the J end lost 5 bases, and 6 bases lay between the germline ends. The CDR3 DNA follows: TGTGCCAGCAGCTTAGGAATAGATCAGCCCCAGCATTTT. Its translation is CASSLGIDQPQHF.

The chain carries TRBV5-6 and TRBJ2-1; 10 nucleotides agree with TRBD2. CDR1 is SGHDT, CDR2 YYEEEE, per germline. V shed 0 bases, J shed 3 bases, and the junction held 3 bases outside the gene matches. This CDR3 has 16 residues. The CDR3 DNA is TGTGCCAGCAGCTTGGGCGGGACTAGCGACTACAATGAGCAGTTCTTC. This sequence encodes CASSLGGTSDYNEQFF.

The V call is TRBV6-1, the J call TRBJ1-5, with D perhaps TRBD1 (6 bases). The CDR3 spans 12 residues. Trimming stripped 6 bases from V and 4 bases from J, with 7 bases between. CDR1 MNHNS and CDR2 SASEGT come from the germline V gene. The CDR3 loop is CASRRGNQPQHF. The CDR3 nucleotides are TGTGCCAGCAGGAGGGGGAATCAGCCCCAGCATTTT.

This chain joins TRBV28 and TRBJ2-1; weak D call: TRBD1 (6 bases). Between the trimmed V and J ends, which lost 2 bases and 10 bases, there was a span of 6 bases. The germline CDR1 and CDR2 sequences are MDHEN and SYDVKM. There are 11 residues in the CDR3. CDR3 coding DNA: TGTGCCAGCAGTTTAACAGGGGAGCAGTTCTTC. Residues: CASSLTGEQFF.

J is TRBJ1-1 and V is TRBV4-1; perhaps TRBD1 as D (5 bases). CDR3 length: 15 residues. Germline assignment: CDR1 MGHRA and CDR2 YSYEKL. The ends were cut back, 5 bases at V and 1 base at J, with 14 bases in the middle. The CDR3 is CASSDSFRENTEAFF. The CDR3, as DNA: TGCGCCAGCAGCGACTCCTTCAGGGAGAACACTGAAGCTTTCTTT.

The gene calls are TRBV19 and TRBJ2-1, with 9 bases fitting TRBD2. This CDR3 comprises 16 residues. V lost 3 bases to trimming and J lost 5 bases; unmatched junction nucleotides: 8. Germline V gene lookup returns CDR1 LNHDA and CDR2 SQIVND (reference sequence). The CDR3 bases are TGTGCCAGTAGTATCCAAGGTAGCGGGGGTGACAATGAGCAGTTCTTC. It specifies CASSIQGSGGDNEQFF.

The CDR3 loop reads CASSEFGGSGDEQYF. The CDR3 coding sequence is TGTGCCAGCAGTGAATTTGGCGGGAGCGGAGACGAGCAGTACTTC. The chain combines TRBV2 with TRBJ2-7; 7 positions match TRBD2. Germline CDR1 is SNHLY and CDR2 is FYNNEI. The trim removed 2 bases at V and 5 bases at J, leaving 9 bases unmatched. The CDR3 sequence is 15 residues long.

The rearrangement links TRBV30 to TRBJ2-3; no clear D. The CDR3 contains 11 residues. V lost 5 bases and J 7 bases, leaving 10 bases between the germline ends. Looked up from germline, CDR1 is GTSNPN and CDR2 is SVGIG (reference sequence). The CDR3, as DNA: TGTGCCTGGGATCGGTCGAATACGCAGTATTTT. Translated, it gives CAWDRSNTQYF.

The chain couples TRBV9 to TRBJ2-7; tentatively, D is TRBD1 (6 bases). Germline loops: CDR1 SGDLS, CDR2 YYNGEE. The V and J ends lost 3 bases and 5 bases respectively, with 9 bases between them. The CDR3 totals 12 residues. The CDR3 sequence is CASSEDSNEQYF. CDR3 coding DNA: TGTGCCAGCAGCGAGGACAGCAACGAGCAGTACTTC.

The chain links TRBV27 to TRBJ2-5; 10 nucleotides agree with TRBD2. This CDR3 contains 16 residues. V dropped 5 bases and J dropped 2; count of bases not matched to a gene: 8. The V gene's germline CDR1 is MNHEY and CDR2 SMNVEV (reference sequence). The CDR3 DNA follows: TGTGCCAGCAGTGAAGGGGCTAGCGGGAGACAAGAGACCCAGTACTTC. Translating it yields CASSEGASGRQETQYF.

The V call is TRBV14, the J call TRBJ1-2; no clear D. The CDR3 has 13 residues. Deletions cut 0 bases from V and 4 bases from J, with 6 bases between. The germline CDR1 and CDR2 sequences are SGHDN and FVKESK. CDR3 amino acids: CASSQDSLYGYTF. CDR3 DNA sequence: TGTGCCAGCAGCCAAGACTCTCTCTATGGCTACACCTTC.

The chain recombines TRBV2 with TRBJ2-2, with a weak D call TRBD1 (5 bases). The CDR3 runs 14 residues. Germline lookup yields CDR1 SNHLY and CDR2 FYNNEI. Trimming removed 6 bases from V and 7 bases from J, with 15 bases in between. CDR3 DNA: TGTGCCAGCAGCCCGACAGATCCCATCGGGGAGCTGTTTTTT. As protein: CASSPTDPIGELFF. The full variable domain, its missing parts supplied by reference TRBV2 and TRBJ2-2, is EPEVTQTPSHQVTQMGQEVILRCVPISNHLYFYWYRQILGQKVEFLVSFYNNEISEKSEIFDDQFSVERPDGSNFTLKIRSTKLEDSAMYFCASSPTDPIGELFFGEGSRLTVL.

The chain carries TRBV7-9 and TRBJ1-1; 8 nucleotides agree with TRBD1. Germline CDR1 SEHNR, CDR2 FQNEAQ (reference sequence). With 7 bases clipped from V and 8 bases from J, the junction kept 6 bases outside the gene matches. CDR3 size: 12 residues. The CDR3 bases are TGTGCCAGCACCGACAGGGGACCCGAAGCTTTCTTT. This encodes CASTDRGPEAFF.

V and J are TRBV6-5 and TRBJ2-1; a weak D match, TRBD1 (6 bases). Trimming removed 4 bases at V and 12 bases at J, with 13 bases between. Germline CDR1 and CDR2: MNHEY and SVGAGI. CDR3 length: 12 residues. The chain's CDR3 is CASSSRTDGQFF. For the CDR3, the DNA is TGTGCCAGCAGTTCGCGGACAGACGGGCAGTTCTTC.

The chain has TRBV7-9 and TRBJ1-2; 9 bases align to TRBD1. The CDR3 sequence is 14 residues long. Looked up from germline, CDR1 is SEHNR and CDR2 is FQNEAQ (reference sequence). Trimming removed 6 bases from V and 6 bases from J; junction bases left unmatched: 8. The CDR3 sequence is CASSSPGQGNGYTF. The CDR3, as DNA: TGTGCCAGCAGTTCCCCGGGACAGGGTAATGGCTACACCTTC.

This clone appeared once. The chain carries TRBV29-1 and TRBJ2-3; maybe TRBD1 (6 bases). Deletions cut 6 bases from V and 2 bases from J, with 12 bases between. Per germline, CDR1 SQVTM and CDR2 ANQGSEA. The CDR3 runs to 13 residues. Here the CDR3 reads CSVGGGNTDTQYF. DNA of the CDR3: TGCAGCGTCGGTGGGGGCAACACAGATACGCAGTATTTT.